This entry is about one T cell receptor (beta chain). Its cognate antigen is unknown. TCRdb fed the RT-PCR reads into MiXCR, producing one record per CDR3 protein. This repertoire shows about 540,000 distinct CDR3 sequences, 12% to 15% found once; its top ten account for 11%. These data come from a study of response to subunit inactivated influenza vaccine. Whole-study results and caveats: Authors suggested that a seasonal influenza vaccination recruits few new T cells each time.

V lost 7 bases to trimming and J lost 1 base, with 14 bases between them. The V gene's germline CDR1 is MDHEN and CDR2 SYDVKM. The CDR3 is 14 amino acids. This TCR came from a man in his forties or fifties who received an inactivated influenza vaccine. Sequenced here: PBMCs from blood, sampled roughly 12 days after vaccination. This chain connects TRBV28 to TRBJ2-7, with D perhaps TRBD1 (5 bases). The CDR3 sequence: CASTTTGGSYEQYF. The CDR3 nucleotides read TGTGCCAGCACCACAACAGGCGGTTCCTACGAGCAGTACTTC.